This T cell receptor beta chain was identified during a study of sequential checkpoint blockade in melanoma. For the study at large: TCRbeta immunosequencing was performed on DNA from 91 pretreatment melanoma tumor samples.

Treatment defined: randomized to nivolumab then ipilimumab (arm A) or the reverse (arm B). Of note for this clone: Its target is not known.

Germline CDR1 SQVTM, CDR2 ANQGSEA. V dropped 7 bases and J dropped 0 bases, with 16 bases sitting between them. This CDR3 is 14 amino acids long. Study observations and caveats: Response in arm A was associated with pretreatment TIL clonality.

The method was immunoSEQ multiplex PCR; TCRdb's version includes in-frame clones alone and lacks a portion of them. This sample has about 9,000 clones, with 27% found just once. This TCR was recovered from a human donor with melanoma. This sample comprised tumor tissue (inferred from file names), obtained from a patient given nivolumab and ipilimumab in sequence. The chain uses TRBV29-1 and TRBJ2-7, with TRBD2 as a possible D gene (6 bases). The CDR3 DNA is TGCAGCGCCCAAGGCGGGGAAAGCTCCTACGAGCAGTACTTC. Its protein product is CSAQGGESSYEQYF.